One T cell receptor beta chain is described in this entry. The sample comes from a study of blood T cell repertoires in COVID-19. The wider study: Sites across the United States, Italy and Spain contributed samples from acute and convalescent COVID-19. From T cells, B-cell-depleted T cells, or PBMCs came the material, which was cDNA or gDNA.

Methods used by the authors: Using reference gene primer amplification, nucleated cell counts were estimated. Sequencing was performed with immunoSEQ multiplex PCR; in TCRdb, only in-frame clones are kept and a portion is missing. For V, J and clone size, that table is used; D and trimming come from the DNA. The data show around 160,000 clones, more than 75% seen once. V trimming: 5 bases; J trimming: 6 bases; junction bases outside the gene matches: 9. CDR3 length: 15 amino acids. Germline assignment: CDR1 SEHNR and CDR2 FQNEAQ (reference sequence). The V and J genes are TRBV7-9 and TRBJ2-1, with TRBD2 matching 8 bases. Sequencing was performed on peripheral blood. The receptor comes from a man younger than 30 with acute or convalescent COVID-19. CDR3 bases: TGTGCCAGCAGCCCCCCGGGACTAGTTTCCAATGAGCAGTTCTTC. Translated: CASSPPGLVSNEQFF.